This T cell receptor (beta chain) was found in a study of cytomegalovirus exposure and HLA in healthy donors. Study-wide context: A prior analysis found about 110 million unique TCR beta sequences from roughly 180 million T cells. Notes on the study in general: In an earlier analysis, productive rearrangement rates for most beta V segments clustered near 87% or 30%.

The CDR3 length is 14 residues. V dropped 7 bases and J dropped 5 bases, with 17 bases sitting between them. Germline V gives CDR1 SSHAT, CDR2 FNYEAQ (reference sequence). PCR involved 60 Vbeta and 13 Jbeta primers. Sequenced by immunoSEQ multiplex PCR; TCRdb stores in-frame clones only, minus some. The sample carries about 95,000 clones, over 70% recorded once. Details on this clone: What it recognizes is unknown.

This chain connects TRBV7-7 to TRBJ2-5; the D gene is possibly TRBD1 (7 bases). The sequenced sample consisted of PBMCs. This TCR was sampled from a woman aged 40 to 49 in good health and CMV-seronegative. CDR3 in DNA: TGTGCCAGCACTCAGGGGGGCCCCCGGGAGACCCAGTACTTC. Translation gives CASTQGGPRETQYF.